These 19 T cell receptor beta chains came from one sample sequenced in a study of T cells after yellow fever vaccination (dated by TCRdb to the late 2010s). Preparation of the library involved 5' RACE. Sequencer: Illumina HiSeq 2500. The public reads were run again by TCRdb, first through fastp at Q25 and then through MiXCR, and only productive beta chains were kept. Each CDR3 protein appears once, grouped with its most common genes and DNA. For this sample the table gives 310,000 or so distinct CDR3 sequences, of which 6.5% to 8.5% were detected only once. The ten biggest clones cover over 15% of the sample. Read against the paper, the sample's treatment or condition label means: live attenuated yellow fever vaccine strain. This sample comprised PBMCs, obtained about 49 days after the first yellow fever vaccination. These receptors came from a man aged 18 to 30 who received the YFV17D yellow fever vaccine.

This clonotype was seen only a few times. The rearrangement uses TRBV4-2 and TRBJ2-2; TRBD1 or TRBD2 may be the D gene (6 bases each). Germline CDR1 is LGHNA and CDR2 is YNFKEQ. The V end lost 0 bases, the J end lost 3 bases, and 8 bases lay between the germline ends. The CDR3 runs 15 residues. Here the CDR3 DNA reads TGTGCCAGCAGCCAAGATAGGGGGGACACCGGGGAGCTGTTTTTT. This encodes CASSQDRGDTGELFF.

Ten or more counts support this clonotype. CDR3 sequence (DNA): TGTGCCATCTGGTCGGGCCGCTCCTACAATGAGCAGTTCTTC. Translation: CAIWSGRSYNEQFF. The V call is TRBV10-3, the J call TRBJ2-1; no definite D call. The CDR3 is made up of 14 amino acids. Per germline, CDR1 ENHRY and CDR2 SYGVKD. V was pared by 8 bases and J by 0 bases, with 11 bases between.

The J gene is TRBJ2-7, the V gene TRBV2; 10 nucleotides align to TRBD1. The germline V gene has CDR1 SNHLY and CDR2 FYNNEI. The CDR3 covers 15 residues. The trim removed 6 bases at V and 4 bases at J, leaving 9 bases unmatched. CDR3 sequence: CASSATGGFRYEQYF. The CDR3 nucleotides are TGTGCCAGCAGCGCGACAGGGGGCTTTAGGTACGAGCAGTACTTC.

This clonotype was seen at least ten times. The genes are TRBV7-9 and TRBJ2-3; D uncertain. The V gene lost 5 bases and the J gene lost 0 bases, with 15 bases spanning the gap. CDR3 size: 16 residues. From germline, CDR1 is SEHNR and CDR2 FQNEAQ (reference sequence). The CDR3 DNA sequence: TGTGCCAGCAGCCCCCCGACGGCTGTTAGCACAGATACGCAGTATTTT. Protein: CASSPPTAVSTDTQYF.

This chain uses TRBV6-1 with TRBJ2-1, with TRBD2 matching 13 bases. The CDR3 loop spans 16 amino acids. The junction had 4 bases not matched to a gene; V was cut back by 6 bases and J by 2 bases. In germline, CDR1 is MNHNS, CDR2 SASEGT. CDR3: CASRSTSGGPYNEQFF. CDR3 coding DNA: TGTGCCAGCAGATCGACTAGCGGGGGGCCCTACAATGAGCAGTTCTTC.

A few counts support this clonotype. The chain employs TRBV20-1 and TRBJ1-2; TRBD1 matches at 10 bases. This CDR3 has 16 residues. V shed 5 bases and J 0 bases; nucleotides not matched to a gene: 9. Germline lookup yields CDR1 DFQATT and CDR2 SNEGSKA (reference sequence). DNA for the CDR3: TGCAGTGCTCCTCAACCGGGACAGGGGACTAACTATGGCTACACCTTC. Amino acids: CSAPQPGQGTNYGYTF.

This clonotype was seen a handful of times. CDR3 sequence: CSAKWQGGADTQYF. The CDR3 DNA follows: TGCAGTGCTAAGTGGCAGGGTGGCGCAGATACGCAGTATTTT. V usage is TRBV20-1 and J usage is TRBJ2-3; the D gene is possibly TRBD1 (5 bases). The V end was cut by 4 bases, the J end by 4 bases, with 15 bases between. The CDR3 totals 14 residues. In germline, CDR1 is DFQATT, CDR2 SNEGSKA (reference sequence).

Only a few counts were recorded for this clonotype. The rearrangement uses TRBV11-2 and TRBJ2-7; D perhaps matches TRBD1 (5 bases). The CDR3 spans 13 residues. With 7 bases removed from V and 2 bases from J, the gap between germline ends came to 12 bases. Per germline, CDR1 SGHAT and CDR2 FQNNGV. The CDR3 DNA reads as TGTGCCAGCACCTTCACAGGAACCTACGAGCAGTACGTC. Amino acid sequence: CASTFTGTYEQYV.

V and J are TRBV4-1 and TRBJ2-3; 9 positions match TRBD2. Trimming cost V 4 bases and J 3 bases; bases outside gene matches: 11. Per the germline V gene, CDR1 is MGHRA and CDR2 is YSYEKL. CDR3 size: 17 residues. CDR3 loop: CASSPGGSGGWTDTQYF. The CDR3 coding sequence is TGCGCCAGCAGCCCCGGGGGAAGCGGGGGGTGGACAGATACGCAGTATTTT.

The chain joins TRBV29-1 to TRBJ2-1; D is undetermined. The V and J ends lost 3 bases and 7 bases respectively, with 4 bases between them. CDR1 and CDR2 from the germline V gene are SQVTM and ANQGSEA. The CDR3 length is 10 residues. Written as DNA, the CDR3 is TGCAGCGTTGAGCAGAATGAGCAGTTCTTC. Translating gives CSVEQNEQFF.

The chain employs TRBV4-1 and TRBJ2-4; D might be TRBD1 (6 bases). Trimming shortened V by 6 bases and J by 6 bases, and 18 bases separated the two germline ends. Germline V gives CDR1 MGHRA, CDR2 YSYEKL. The CDR3 length is 15 residues. The CDR3, as DNA: TGCGCCAGCAGTCAACTAGGACAGAGCATAAACATTCAGTACTTC. Translated, it gives CASSQLGQSINIQYF.

This clonotype was seen a handful of times. The rearrangement uses TRBV20-1 and TRBJ2-3; D possibly corresponds to TRBD2 (7 bases). V was pared by 6 bases and J by 0 bases, with 19 bases between. Germline CDR1 reads DFQATT; CDR2 reads SNEGSKA (reference sequence). This CDR3 has 16 residues. The CDR3, as DNA: TGCAGTGCCCCGGACCGGGGGGCCACTAGCACAGATACGCAGTATTTT. Its protein product is CSAPDRGATSTDTQYF.

Remarks on this clonotype: A single base separates this from a much larger clone, so it may be a read error. The V gene is TRBV4-2, the J gene TRBJ2-2; D may be TRBD2 (6 bases). V was clipped by 6 bases and J by 3 bases, with 17 bases between them. CDR1 is LGHNA and CDR2 is YNFKEQ in the germline V gene. The length of the CDR3 is 16 residues. In nucleotides, the CDR3 is TGTGCCAGCAGACTTGCGACTAGTATCGACACCGGGGAGCTGTTTTTT. The encoded protein is CASRLATSIDTGELFF.

The chain uses TRBV7-6 and TRBJ2-5; tentatively, D is TRBD1 or TRBD2 (6 bases each). Germline V gives CDR1 SGHVS, CDR2 FNYEAQ. This CDR3 has 12 amino acids. The V and J ends lost 6 bases and 2 bases respectively, with 7 bases between them. CDR3 residues: CASRGGQETQYF. The CDR3 bases are TGTGCCAGCAGAGGGGGGCAAGAGACCCAGTACTTC. Variable domain in full (rest from reference TRBV7-6 and TRBJ2-5): GAGVSQSPRYKVTKRGQDVALRCDPISGHVSLYWYRQALGQGPEFLTYFNYEAQQDKSGLPNDRFSAERPEGSISTLTIQRTEQRDSAMYRCASRGGQETQYFGPGTRLLVL.

The chain combines TRBV14 with TRBJ2-1; 7 bases match TRBD1. Germline V gives CDR1 SGHDN, CDR2 FVKESK. The CDR3 extends over 16 amino acids. V shed 0 bases and J 4 bases; nucleotides not matched to a gene: 6. The CDR3 here is CASSQEEGGRYNEQFF. In nucleotides, the CDR3 is TGTGCCAGCAGCCAAGAGGAAGGGGGCAGGTACAATGAGCAGTTCTTC.

The V call is TRBV5-6, the J call TRBJ1-1; D possibly corresponds to TRBD1 (5 bases). V dropped 4 bases and J dropped 1 base, with 8 bases sitting between them. This CDR3 contains 13 residues. The germline gives CDR1 SGHDT, CDR2 YYEEEE. CDR3 in amino acids: CASSDDRNTEAFF. In nucleotides, the CDR3 is TGTGCCAGCAGCGATGACAGGAACACTGAAGCTTTCTTT.

This clonotype was picked up a small number of times. The chain combines TRBV10-3 with TRBJ1-5; no clear D. Germline V gene sequence: CDR1 ENHRY, CDR2 SYGVKD. The CDR3 has 15 amino acids. Trimming removed 3 bases at V and 3 bases at J, with 12 bases between. For the CDR3, the DNA is TGTGCCATCAGTGACGGCGTCAGCACCAATCAGCCCCAGCATTTT. Its translation: CAISDGVSTNQPQHF.

In its sample, this clonotype was seen a few times. At one of its ends the junction is not consistent with the germline gene, which may arise from a read error. This sequence joins TRBV7-7 and TRBJ2-1; tentatively, D is TRBD2 (5 bases). The CDR3 extends over 15 amino acids. Germline lookup yields CDR1 SSHAT and CDR2 FNYEAQ (reference sequence). The CDR3, as DNA: TGTGCTAGCAGCTCCCTGGGAGCAGGAAACAATGAGCAGTTCTTC. Its protein is CASSSLGAGNNEQFF.

This clonotype is deemed medium-sized. The chain couples TRBV7-8 to TRBJ2-1, with 10 bases matching TRBD2. CDR1 and CDR2 (germline): SGHVS, FQNEAQ. CDR3 size: 15 residues. Trimming took 3 bases from V and 13 from J; bases not matched to a gene: 12. DNA for the CDR3: TGTGCCAGCAGCTTCGGGACTAGCGTCTTGATCTCCCAGTTCTTC. Protein sequence: CASSFGTSVLISQFF.